These 28 T cell receptor beta chains originate from one sample sequenced in a study of T cells expressing NK-cell markers. One entry per CDR3 protein, without DNA, is what TCRdb gives after re-calling the 5' RACE reads. Its table records about 300,000 distinct CDR3 sequences. Sample: blood T cells: a sorted CD56 or NKG2C T cell subset, CD4+ or CD8+ T cells, or bulk PBMC T cells (not recorded which). Receptor source: a woman between 18 and 69 years old in good health.

CDR3 sequence: CASSPWAGGRTGELFF. The chain joins TRBV27 to TRBJ2-2; TCRdb designates TRBD2, a call that cannot be tested without DNA. Germline V CDR1 and CDR2: MNHEY, SMNVEV (reference sequence). The CDR3 spans 16 residues.

CDR3 protein: CSVESRGRQGGYGYTF. The chain carries TRBV29-1 and TRBJ1-2; the D call from TCRdb, TRBD1, cannot be confirmed without DNA. CDR1 is SQVTM and CDR2 is ANQGSEA in the germline V gene. CDR3 size: 16 residues.

The chain couples TRBV29-1 to TRBJ2-2; TCRdb outputs TRBD1, but without DNA this stays unchecked. This CDR3 region has 14 residues. Germline loops: CDR1 SQVTM, CDR2 ANQGSEA. The CDR3 region is CSVLGQLNTGELFF.

The chain recombines TRBV29-1 with TRBJ1-1. The CDR3 is made up of 13 amino acids. Looked up from germline, CDR1 is SQVTM and CDR2 is ANQGSEA. CDR3 sequence reads: CSVVGGLGTEAFF.

This CDR3 reads CASGLAHRGFTDTQYF. This chain links TRBV12-5 with TRBJ2-3; TCRdb's D gene call, TRBD1, goes unchecked for lack of DNA. The CDR3 loop spans 16 amino acids. Per germline, CDR1 LGHNT and CDR2 FRNRAP.

This CDR3 reads CASSAQGSGNTIYF. This chain links TRBV12-3 or TRBV12-4 with TRBJ1-3. The CDR3 sequence is 14 residues long.

The rearrangement uses TRBV4-3 and TRBJ2-2; lacking DNA, the TRBD1 call made by TCRdb goes unchecked. CDR1 is LGHNA and CDR2 is YSLEER in the germline V gene. This CDR3 contains 16 residues. The chain's CDR3 is CASSNRRGANTGELFF.

The chain couples TRBV5-1 to TRBJ2-1; absent DNA, TCRdb's TRBD2 call cannot be checked. This CDR3 spans 16 amino acids. CDR1 is SGHRS and CDR2 is YFSETQ in the germline V gene. The CDR3 loop is CASSPGGTSGRGEQFF.

The V gene is TRBV12-3 or TRBV12-4, the J gene TRBJ1-5; there is no DNA to check the TCRdb D call of TRBD1. This CDR3 is built from 15 residues. This CDR3 is CASTLGRGLGQPQHF.

The chain uses TRBV29-1 and TRBJ1-2. From germline, CDR1 is SQVTM and CDR2 ANQGSEA. This CDR3 is built from 11 residues. The CDR3 here is CSVGIGSGYTF.

The rearrangement links TRBV20-1 to TRBJ2-1; the D gene TCRdb calls, TRBD1, cannot be checked with no DNA. This CDR3 is 14 amino acids long. Germline V CDR1 and CDR2: DFQATT, SNEGSKA (reference sequence). The CDR3 here is CSAARGRGGNEQFF.

The rearrangement joins TRBV7-8 to TRBJ1-1; TCRdb indicates TRBD1, and absent DNA this call remains unverified. The CDR3 has 15 amino acids. The germline gives CDR1 SGHVS, CDR2 FQNEAQ. CDR3 loop: CASSLWDGMNTEAFF.

The chain recombines TRBV11-2 with TRBJ2-5; the TCRdb D gene call, TRBD1, has no DNA to confirm it. The CDR3 covers 14 residues. Germline lookup yields CDR1 SGHAT and CDR2 FQNNGV. The CDR3 sequence: CASSLEGRGETQYF.

V gene TRBV12-3 or TRBV12-4 combines with J gene TRBJ2-2; TCRdb picks TRBD2, but there is no DNA to check that call. The CDR3 length is 17 residues. CDR3 loop: CASSPRLAGFNTGELFF.

The chain uses TRBV9 and TRBJ2-1. The CDR3 spans 17 residues. Germline V CDR1 and CDR2: SGDLS, YYNGEE. This chain's CDR3 is CASSAPLGGPNYNEQFF.

This chain uses TRBV3-1 with TRBJ2-1. Germline assignment: CDR1 LGHDT and CDR2 YNNKEL (reference sequence). The CDR3 loop spans 14 amino acids. CDR3 in amino acids: CASSQGLSYNEQFF.

The V call is TRBV20-1, the J call TRBJ1-2. The CDR3 is made up of 14 amino acids. Germline lookup yields CDR1 DFQATT and CDR2 SNEGSKA (reference sequence). The CDR3: CSARAAGSPYGYTF.

The chain's CDR3 is CASSQGQTTNEKLFF. The chain joins TRBV4-3 to TRBJ1-4; the TCRdb call, TRBD1, lacks DNA for checking. The CDR3 consists of 15 residues. CDR1 and CDR2 (germline): LGHNA, YSLEER.

The chain links TRBV20-1 to TRBJ2-1; TCRdb calls TRBD1, which cannot be checked without DNA. Germline loops: CDR1 DFQATT, CDR2 SNEGSKA (reference sequence). CDR3 length equals 12 residues. The CDR3 spells CSGFFGGSEQFF.

V usage is TRBV21-1 and J usage is TRBJ2-1; TCRdb calls TRBD1, which cannot be checked without DNA. TRBV21-1 is recorded as a pseudogene. There are 15 residues in the CDR3. The CDR3 sequence: CASSLREQGASEQFF.

The V and J genes are TRBV12-3 or TRBV12-4 and TRBJ2-1; TCRdb's D call of TRBD1 is untestable without DNA. The CDR3 covers 15 residues. The CDR3 loop reads CASSPGTHGNNEQFF.

The chain joins TRBV6-5 to TRBJ2-3; TCRdb lists TRBD2, though no DNA is available to test this call. Germline lookup yields CDR1 MNHEY and CDR2 SVGAGI. This CDR3 has 17 amino acids. The CDR3 spells CASSYSGLAGSTDTQYF.

V is TRBV20-1 and J is TRBJ2-7; TCRdb picks TRBD2, but there is no DNA to check that call. The germline gives CDR1 DFQATT, CDR2 SNEGSKA (reference sequence). The CDR3 spans 15 residues. The CDR3 here is CSARDSSGRAREQYF.

CDR3 region: CASSSHGAFLNTEAFF. The rearrangement joins TRBV7-2 to TRBJ1-1; as DNA is missing, the TRBD1 call by TCRdb cannot be tested. CDR1 is SGHTA and CDR2 is FQGNSA in the germline V gene. The CDR3 runs to 16 residues.

This sequence joins TRBV12-3 or TRBV12-4 and TRBJ1-1; TCRdb's D gene call, TRBD1, goes unchecked for lack of DNA. The CDR3 length is 15 residues. CDR3 protein: CASSLRPGASTEAFF.

The chain has TRBV12-3 or TRBV12-4 and TRBJ1-1; TCRdb lists TRBD1, though no DNA is available to test this call. The CDR3 has 13 residues. The CDR3 spells CASRHTGTTEAFF.

The chain has TRBV19 and TRBJ1-2; the TRBD1 assignment by TCRdb is unverifiable without DNA. Germline V gene sequence: CDR1 LNHDA, CDR2 SQIVND (reference sequence). The CDR3 is 15 amino acids. The CDR3 loop reads CASSMAGTGNYGYTF.

The rearrangement links TRBV4-3 to TRBJ1-2; TCRdb returns TRBD1, unconfirmable since there is no DNA. Germline V CDR1 and CDR2: LGHNA, YSLEER. CDR3 length: 15 residues. CDR3 protein: CASSQDDRQSYGYTF.